This record concerns one T cell receptor beta chain sequence. Its antigen is not identified. This specimen belongs to a study of cytomegalovirus exposure and HLA in healthy donors. Per the germline V gene, CDR1 is SEHNR and CDR2 is FQNEAQ (reference sequence). J was trimmed by 10 bases and V by 1 base; bases with no gene match: 9. The CDR3 sequence is 15 residues long. The PCR had 60 Vbeta and 13 Jbeta primers. Method: immunoSEQ multiplex PCR; TCRdb's copy keeps in-frame clones and lacks some. The table has fewer than 200,000 clones, around 90% seen once. Broader study findings: In vitro checks showed that a few CMV-associated chains really do target CMV antigens. Immune exposure information available was restricted to CMV serostatus. In a later analysis, productive TCRs from donors in an Asian-associated ancestry cluster reportedly carried fewer N-insertions than the cohort mean.

Sequenced input: PBMCs. This clonotype was sampled from a woman between 25 and 40 years old in good health and CMV-seronegative. V gene TRBV7-9 combines with J gene TRBJ2-2, with TRBD2 identical over 7 bases. CDR3 region: CASSLELANKEELFF. The CDR3 DNA reads as TGTGCCAGCAGCTTAGAACTAGCGAATAAGGAGGAGCTGTTTTTT.